Listed below are T cell receptor beta chains from one sample, sequenced in a study of neurological immune-mediated disorders. A single record per CDR3 protein comes from TCRdb applying MiXCR to the 5' RACE reads. The sample has under 60,000 distinct CDR3 sequences; approximately 6.2% are singletons. Sequencing used CD4+ T cells from blood. Source of these receptors: a woman between 18 and 29 years old with multiple sclerosis. The CDR3 runs from the conserved cysteine through the conserved F or W. The order of the fields is D gene, J gene, clone size, V gene, CDR3 DNA, CDR3 protein. A D gene is named only where the DNA matches it firmly. Rows may omit the clone size; those that give it use once, few, many or a size class.

TRBD1 | TRBJ2-7 | many | TRBV20-1 | TGCAGTGCTAGAAGGACAGGGGGCGACGAGCAGTACTTC | CSARRTGGDEQYF
. | TRBJ1-2 | many | TRBV7-9 | TGTGCCAGCAGCCCCGGCGGGGGGCATTATGGCTACACCTTC | CASSPGGGHYGYTF
TRBD2 | TRBJ2-7 | many | TRBV20-1 | TGCAGTGCTAGCCCTAGCGGGGGGTCCTACGAGCAGTACTTC | CSASPSGGSYEQYF
TRBD1 | TRBJ1-1 | many | TRBV2 | TGTGCCAGCAGTGGGACAGGGGGCCAGGGTACTGAAGCTTTCTTT | CASSGTGGQGTEAFF
. | TRBJ1-2 | many | TRBV12-3/TRBV12-4 | TGTGCCAGCAGTTTGCCAGGGGCCTATGGCTACACCTTC | CASSLPGAYGYTF
. | TRBJ1-2 | . | TRBV5-8 | TGTGCCAGCAGCTTTCCAGGGAACTATGGCTACACCTTC | CASSFPGNYGYTF
. | TRBJ1-2 | many | TRBV14 | TGTGCCAGCAGCCAAGATTCGACTCCTTACTATGGCTACACCTTC | CASSQDSTPYYGYTF
. | TRBJ1-1 | many | TRBV7-2 | TGTGCCAGCAGCTTAACGACAGTCAACACTGAAGCTTTCTTT | CASSLTTVNTEAFF
. | TRBJ1-2 | once | TRBV7-8 | TGTGCCAGCAGCTTGGAGGGCAGGGAATTTGGCTACACCTTC | CASSLEGREFGYTF
. | TRBJ2-7 | many | TRBV12-3/TRBV12-4 | TGTGCCAGCAGTTCCCAGAGGAGATCCGACGAGCAGTACTTC | CASSSQRRSDEQYF
TRBD1 | TRBJ2-6 | many | TRBV5-6 | TGTGCCAGCAGCTTGGAAAGGGGGCGGTCTGGGGCCAACGTCCTGACTTTC | CASSLERGRSGANVLTF
. | TRBJ1-2 | . | TRBV20-1 | TGCAGTGCTAGTAATGAGGGAGTGGACATTAATGGCTACACCTTC | CSASNEGVDINGYTF
. | TRBJ1-2 | many | TRBV6-5 | TGTGCCAGCAGTTACTCGGGTGCCGGTAACTATGGCTACACCTTC | CASSYSGAGNYGYTF
TRBD2 | TRBJ2-3 | many | TRBV6-5 | TGTGCCAGCAGTCGTGGACTAGCGGGGGGGCCAGATACGCAGTATTTT | CASSRGLAGGPDTQYF
. | TRBJ2-2 | many | TRBV5-6 | TGTGCCAGCAGCTTGGGACTGCACACCGGGGAGCTGTTTTTT | CASSLGLHTGELFF
. | TRBJ2-3 | medium-sized | TRBV20-1 | TGCAGTGCTGCCCGGGGGCCTTATGATACGCAGTATTTT | CSAARGPYDTQYF
. | TRBJ1-1 | many | TRBV5-1 | TGCGCCAGCAGCCCCAGACAGTCGAACACTGAAGCTTTCTTT | CASSPRQSNTEAFF